The next 12 T cell receptor beta chains were all read from a single sample in a study of T-cell memory formation after mild COVID-19. One entry per CDR3 protein results from TCRdb running MiXCR on the 5' RACE reads. This table holds roughly 190,000 distinct CDR3 sequences, roughly a tenth found once. Sequencing was performed on PBMCs or a T cell subset sorted from them (not recorded which). The receptors here all came from a man aged 18 to 30 who had mild COVID-19 (a few samples of this study predate the infection). Cell type and time point are not known.

J is TRBJ1-5 and V is TRBV6-2 or TRBV6-3; D is unclear. Trimming removed 9 bases from V and 0 bases from J, with 12 bases in between. The CDR3 totals 14 residues. CDR1 is MNHEY and CDR2 is SVGEGT in the germline V gene. This CDR3 reads CASQEIYSNQPQHF. Here the CDR3 DNA reads TGTGCCAGTCAGGAGATCTATAGCAATCAGCCCCAGCATTTT.

The sample holds a few counts of this clonotype. The chain couples TRBV18 to TRBJ1-6; D perhaps matches TRBD1 (5 bases). Per germline, CDR1 KGHSH and CDR2 LQKENI. The CDR3 is 14 residues long. V was trimmed by 3 bases and J by 9 bases, leaving 12 bases between them. CDR3 coding DNA: TGTGCCAGCTCACCCCGGGACTCTTCTTCACCCCTCCACTTT. It specifies CASSPRDSSSPLHF.

This clonotype was counted at least ten times. V usage is TRBV5-1 and J usage is TRBJ2-1; TRBD1 matches 8 bases. Unmatched junction bases numbered 7, after V lost 0 bases and J lost 2 bases. From germline, CDR1 is SGHRS and CDR2 YFSETQ. CDR3 length: 17 residues. The CDR3 protein is CASSLDGGQGPYNEQFF. The CDR3 DNA reads as TGCGCCAGCAGCTTGGATGGTGGACAGGGCCCCTACAATGAGCAGTTCTTC.

This chain links TRBV5-6 with TRBJ1-1; weak D call: TRBD1 (5 bases). CDR3 length: 13 amino acids. Trimming left V 7 bases short and J 4 bases short, with 14 bases between. Germline V lookup: CDR1 SGHDT, CDR2 YYEEEE. CDR3 sequence reads: CASVRGRGTEAFF. CDR3 sequence (DNA): TGTGCCAGCGTAAGAGGGAGGGGCACTGAAGCTTTCTTT.

J is TRBJ2-3 and V is TRBV5-1; 10 bases align to TRBD2. The germline CDR1 and CDR2 sequences are SGHRS and YFSETQ. The CDR3 consists of 18 residues. Germline trimming cut 0 bases from V and 3 bases from J; bases unmatched to any gene: 10. Here the CDR3 DNA reads TGCGCCAGCAGCTTGGAATCGGTAGCGGGGGGTAATACAGATACGCAGTATTTT. As protein: CASSLESVAGGNTDTQYF.

The sample holds a few counts of this clonotype. The chain links TRBV7-2 to TRBJ1-1; D is unclear. The CDR3 extends over 15 amino acids. CDR1 and CDR2 from the germline V gene are SGHTA and FQGNSA. The V end lost 2 bases, the J end lost 1 base, and 11 bases lay between the germline ends. The DNA of the CDR3 is TGTGCCAGCAGCTTAAGAGAGGGCTGGAACACTGAAGCTTTCTTT. This translates into CASSLREGWNTEAFF.

The chain employs TRBV4-2 and TRBJ1-2; D is unclear. Trimming pared 0 bases from V and 4 bases from J, leaving 12 bases between. Germline V CDR1 and CDR2: LGHNA, YNFKEQ. This CDR3 has 15 amino acids. CDR3 sequence reads: CASSQEILGSYGYTF. The CDR3, as DNA: TGTGCCAGCAGCCAAGAAATTCTGGGTAGCTATGGCTACACCTTC.

This chain links TRBV14 with TRBJ2-1, with D perhaps given as TRBD1 or TRBD2 (5 bases each). In germline, CDR1 is SGHDN, CDR2 FVKESK. Trimming pared 4 bases from V and 0 bases from J, leaving 16 bases between. CDR3 length: 17 residues. The CDR3 coding sequence is TGTGCCAGCAGCCCACGTCGGGGAGACAGCTCCTACAATGAGCAGTTCTTC. Protein product: CASSPRRGDSSYNEQFF.

This clonotype has a handful of counts. V gene TRBV4-1 combines with J gene TRBJ2-6; TRBD2 is a possible D gene (5 bases). V was pared by 8 bases and J by 0 bases, with 11 bases between. This CDR3 comprises 15 residues. CDR1 and CDR2 from the germline V gene are MGHRA and YSYEKL. The CDR3 reads CASGSAGSGANVLTF. Written as DNA, the CDR3 is TGCGCCAGCGGGTCGGCGGGCTCTGGGGCCAACGTCCTGACTTTC.

The genes are TRBV4-1 and TRBJ2-6, with 7 positions matching TRBD1. This CDR3 is 17 amino acids long. Looked up from germline, CDR1 is MGHRA and CDR2 is YSYEKL. V shed 6 bases and J 0 bases; nucleotides not matched to a gene: 8. The CDR3 here is CASRRQTGNSGANVLTF. The CDR3 region has the DNA TGCGCCAGCAGGAGGCAGACAGGGAACTCTGGGGCCAACGTCCTGACTTTC.

This clonotype was seen at least ten times. The chain joins TRBV6-5 to TRBJ1-5; no clear D. The CDR3 sequence is 16 residues long. From germline, CDR1 is MNHEY and CDR2 SVGAGI. V lost 6 bases and J lost 0, with 15 bases in between. The chain's CDR3 is CASRGTGSPSNQPQHF. CDR3 coding DNA: TGTGCCAGCAGAGGTACCGGGTCCCCTAGCAATCAGCCCCAGCATTTT.

This clonotype was seen at least ten times. The J gene is TRBJ1-2, the V gene TRBV4-3; TRBD1 matches 9 bases. With 5 bases clipped from V and 1 base from J, the junction kept 8 bases outside the gene matches. Germline V gene lookup returns CDR1 LGHNA and CDR2 YSLEER. CDR3 length: 16 amino acids. CDR3 in amino acids: CASSYDGTGFNYGYTF. The CDR3 DNA reads as TGCGCCAGCAGCTATGACGGGACAGGGTTTAACTATGGCTACACCTTC.